This T cell receptor (beta chain) was obtained from a study of blood T cell repertoires in COVID-19. V was clipped by 1 base and J by 3 bases; unmatched bases: 3. The CDR3 length is 14 residues. Germline V gene sequence: CDR1 SNHLY, CDR2 FYNNEI. Method: immunoSEQ multiplex PCR; TCRdb's copy keeps in-frame clones and lacks some. The sample includes around 100,000 clones, roughly 80% of them seen just once. V gene TRBV2 combines with J gene TRBJ2-7; 7 nucleotides agree with TRBD1. This clonotype was sampled from a man aged 55 to 69 with acute or convalescent COVID-19. Sequencing was done on a sample of peripheral blood. The CDR3 sequence is CASSEGQGIYEQYV. Here the CDR3 DNA reads TGTGCCAGCAGTGAAGGACAGGGAATCTACGAGCAGTACGTC.